This passage covers 29 T cell receptor beta chains from one sample sequenced in a study of blood T cell repertoires in COVID-19. Here immunoSEQ multiplex PCR was the method, and the copy in TCRdb shows in-frame clones only, minus some. Counted here are about 360,000 clones, 80% to 90% occurring once; the ten biggest clones make up approximately 1.2%. Sequencing used PBMCs or T cells enriched from blood (not recorded which). The receptors stem from a man under 40 who had recovered from COVID-19.

V and J are TRBV21-1 and TRBJ1-6; whether TRBD1, the table's D call, matches the DNA was not checked. TRBV21-1 is a documented pseudogene. The CDR3 runs 19 residues. CDR3 region: CASSELSDRGRIYNSPLHF. The CDR3 DNA sequence: TGTGCCAGCAGCGAACTTAGCGACAGGGGGCGCATTTATAATTCACCCCTCCACTTT.

This chain uses TRBV6-5 with TRBJ2-1; 7 bases are a match to TRBD1. The length of the CDR3 is 12 residues. The germline gives CDR1 MNHEY, CDR2 SVGAGI. V gave up 6 bases and J gave up 8 bases; unmatched junction bases: 4. CDR3 sequence reads: CASRDRSHEQFF. The CDR3 DNA reads as TGTGCCAGCAGGGACAGGTCCCATGAGCAGTTCTTC.

This clone was observed a few times. The chain joins TRBV28 to TRBJ2-3; 13 nucleotides line up with TRBD2. This CDR3 has 19 residues. CDR1 and CDR2 (germline): MDHEN, SYDVKM. V shed 4 bases and J 0 bases; nucleotides not matched to a gene: 10. CDR3: CASSYILAGGGPSTDTQYF. The CDR3 DNA is TGTGCCAGCAGTTACATACTAGCGGGGGGGGGACCTAGCACAGATACGCAGTATTTT.

The chain carries TRBV5-1 and TRBJ1-2; TRBD1 might be the D (5 bases). The CDR3 length is 15 residues. The germline CDR1 and CDR2 sequences are SGHRS and YFSETQ. Trimming took off 4 bases at V and 2 bases at J, with 15 bases between the two ends. CDR3 bases: TGCGCCAGCAGCCAAAGGCAGGACAAGAACTATGGCTACACCTTC. Its translation is CASSQRQDKNYGYTF.

Only one count was recorded for this clone. The gene calls are TRBV10-3 and TRBJ2-5; 10 nucleotides match TRBD1. Germline V gene sequence: CDR1 ENHRY, CDR2 SYGVKD. Germline trimming cut 6 bases from V and 2 bases from J; bases unmatched to any gene: 3. This CDR3 has 14 residues. The CDR3 protein is CAISRDRGQETQYF. CDR3 DNA sequence: TGTGCCATCAGCCGGGACAGGGGACAAGAGACCCAGTACTTC.

This clone has only one observation. The chain uses TRBV5-1 and TRBJ1-2; D call uncertain. CDR1 SGHRS and CDR2 YFSETQ come from the germline V gene. This CDR3 comprises 12 residues. Trimming removed 6 bases from V and 5 bases from J, with 11 bases in between. This CDR3 is CASTRGQYGYTF. The CDR3 region has the DNA TGCGCCAGCACCCGCGGGCAATATGGCTACACCTTC.

The chain joins TRBV7-9 to TRBJ2-1; 10 bases are shared with TRBD1. CDR1 SEHNR and CDR2 FQNEAQ come from the germline V gene (reference sequence). CDR3 length: 15 amino acids. With 3 bases clipped from V and 7 bases from J, the junction kept 6 bases outside the gene matches. In nucleotides, the CDR3 is TGTGCCAGCAGCTTGGGACAGGGGCTTCGGAATGAGCAGTTCTTC. It yields the protein CASSLGQGLRNEQFF.

This clone has just one count. V is TRBV5-1 and J is TRBJ2-7, with TRBD2 identical over 9 bases. The CDR3 is 14 amino acids. Trimming cost V 0 bases and J 4 bases; bases outside gene matches: 2. The germline V gene encodes CDR1 SGHRS and CDR2 YFSETQ. The DNA of the CDR3 is TGCGCCAGCAGCTTGGGGACTAGCGTGTACGAGCAGTACTTC. Translating it yields CASSLGTSVYEQYF. The variable domain in full, with the rest retrieved from reference TRBV5-1 and TRBJ2-7, is KAGVTQTPRYLIKTRGQQVTLSCSPISGHRSVSWYQQTPGQGLQFLFEYFSETQRNKGNFPGRFSGRQFSNSRSEMNVSTLELGDSALYLCASSLGTSVYEQYFGPGTRLTVT.

This chain joins TRBV5-4 and TRBJ2-2, with 9 positions matching TRBD1. Germline assignment: CDR1 SGHNT and CDR2 YYREEE (reference sequence). The CDR3 spans 15 residues. V was pared by 3 bases and J by 5 bases, with 5 bases of the junction left unmatched. The CDR3 protein is CASSSRTGVTGELFF. CDR3 sequence (DNA): TGTGCCAGCAGCTCACGGACAGGGGTAACCGGGGAGCTGTTTTTT.

The V gene is TRBV7-2, the J gene TRBJ1-4; D ambiguous. CDR3 size: 15 residues. With 0 bases removed from V and 4 bases from J, the gap between germline ends came to 9 bases. Germline lookup yields CDR1 SGHTA and CDR2 FQGNSA. This chain's CDR3 is CASSLARQINEKLFF. The CDR3 DNA reads TGTGCCAGCAGCTTAGCGAGGCAGATTAATGAAAAACTGTTTTTT.

The chain carries TRBV28 and TRBJ2-5, with TRBD2 matching over 7 bases. The V gene's germline CDR1 is MDHEN and CDR2 SYDVKM. The CDR3 spans 13 residues. The V gene end was trimmed by 7 bases and the J gene end by 5 bases; junction bases not matched to a gene: 7. As DNA, the CDR3 is TGTGCCAGCACCCCCGGGGGAGGGGAGACCCAGTACTTC. It specifies CASTPGGGETQYF.

This clone was recorded a few times. The V call is TRBV7-2, the J call TRBJ2-7, with 8 bases lining up with TRBD2. CDR1 and CDR2 from the germline V gene are SGHTA and FQGNSA. The length of the CDR3 is 14 residues. Trimming took 5 bases from V and 7 from J; bases not matched to a gene: 10. CDR3 DNA: TGTGCCAGCAGCCCCGGGGGGGAGGGGAGGGAGCAGTACTTC. Amino acid sequence: CASSPGGEGREQYF. Together with reference TRBV7-2 and TRBJ2-7, the CDR3 gives the full variable domain: GAGVSQSPSNKVTEKGKDVELRCDPISGHTALYWYRQSLGQGLEFLIYFQGNSAPDKSGLPSDRFSAERTGGSVSTLTIQRTQQEDSAVYLCASSPGGEGREQYFGPGTRLTVT.

The chain joins TRBV5-1 to TRBJ2-5; a weak D match, TRBD1 (6 bases). Germline CDR1 is SGHRS and CDR2 is YFSETQ. V was trimmed by 3 bases and J by 2 bases, leaving 11 bases between them. There are 14 residues in the CDR3. The CDR3 reads CASSSTGSQETQYF. The CDR3 DNA reads TGCGCCAGCAGCTCCACAGGGTCGCAAGAGACCCAGTACTTC. Filled out from reference TRBV5-1 and TRBJ2-5, the complete variable domain reads KAGVTQTPRYLIKTRGQQVTLSCSPISGHRSVSWYQQTPGQGLQFLFEYFSETQRNKGNFPGRFSGRQFSNSRSEMNVSTLELGDSALYLCASSSTGSQETQYFGPGTRLLVL.

The CDR3 reads CASSANTGGRETQYF. Here the CDR3 DNA reads TGTGCCAGCAGCGCCAACACAGGGGGCCGGGAGACCCAGTACTTC. The rearrangement joins TRBV11-2 to TRBJ2-5, with 9 bases matching TRBD1. This CDR3 is built from 15 residues. Germline V CDR1 and CDR2: SGHAT, FQNNGV. The V segment lost 5 bases and the J segment 5 bases; nucleotides outside the gene matches: 9.

The chain uses TRBV4-3 and TRBJ1-1; D possibly corresponds to TRBD1 (5 bases). The CDR3 runs to 19 residues. Deletions cut 0 bases from V and 1 base from J, with 21 bases between. Germline V gene sequence: CDR1 LGHNA, CDR2 YSLEER. CDR3 in amino acids: CASSQEISDGGVGNTEAFF. CDR3 bases: TGCGCCAGCAGCCAAGAGATTTCCGACGGAGGGGTCGGGAACACTGAAGCTTTCTTT.

This rearrangement joins TRBV27 to TRBJ1-1, with TRBD1 matching 9 bases. Germline CDR1 is MNHEY and CDR2 is SMNVEV (reference sequence). This CDR3 contains 14 residues. After removal of 5 bases from V and 6 bases from J, the junction contained 7 bases not matched to a gene. The CDR3: CASSQDRGEAEAFF. In nucleotides, the CDR3 is TGTGCCAGCAGTCAGGACAGGGGAGAAGCTGAAGCTTTCTTT.

The chain joins TRBV7-9 to TRBJ1-2; 9 bases align to TRBD1. Germline loops: CDR1 SEHNR, CDR2 FQNEAQ (reference sequence). Losses at the gene ends were 2 bases for V and 4 bases for J; bases not matched to a gene: 5. The CDR3 runs 15 residues. In DNA form, the CDR3 reads TGTGCCAGCAGCTTATCTACAGGGGGCCTCTATGGCTACACCTTC. It translates to CASSLSTGGLYGYTF.

This chain connects TRBV11-3 to TRBJ2-2; D gene unclear. Trimming took off 0 bases at V and 1 base at J, with 6 bases between the two ends. In germline, CDR1 is SGHNT, CDR2 YENEEA. The CDR3 spans 15 residues. The CDR3 DNA reads as TGTGCCAGCAGCTTAGATTGGCTGAACACCGGGGAGCTGTTTTTT. This translates into CASSLDWLNTGELFF.

The rearrangement uses TRBV19 and TRBJ2-7, with a possible D match to TRBD1 (5 bases). The CDR3 totals 12 residues. Between the trimmed V and J ends, which lost 10 bases and 0 bases, there was a span of 10 bases. Germline V gives CDR1 LNHDA, CDR2 SQIVND (reference sequence). The CDR3 here is CATSRDSYEQYF. In DNA form, the CDR3 reads TGTGCCACCTCCAGGGACTCCTACGAGCAGTACTTC.

This rearrangement joins TRBV5-1 to TRBJ2-7; 8 bases agree with TRBD1. With 7 bases clipped from V and 3 bases from J, the junction kept 9 bases outside the gene matches. CDR3 length equals 14 residues. In germline, CDR1 is SGHRS, CDR2 YFSETQ. The CDR3 sequence: CASGPGTGGYEQYF. The CDR3 region has the DNA TGCGCCAGCGGACCTGGAACAGGGGGCTACGAGCAGTACTTC. Full variable domain (outside the CDR3, taken from reference TRBV5-1 and TRBJ2-7): KAGVTQTPRYLIKTRGQQVTLSCSPISGHRSVSWYQQTPGQGLQFLFEYFSETQRNKGNFPGRFSGRQFSNSRSEMNVSTLELGDSALYLCASGPGTGGYEQYFGPGTRLTVT.

V usage is TRBV10-1 and J usage is TRBJ1-1; 7 bases align to TRBD1. The ends lost 4 bases at V and 6 bases at J; junction bases unmatched: 17. The CDR3 contains 17 residues. The germline CDR1 and CDR2 sequences are WNHNN and SYGVQD (reference sequence). The CDR3, as DNA: TGCGCCAGCAGTGGGGACCGGGACAGAGGCTTCGCCTCTGAAGCTTTCTTT. Protein: CASSGDRDRGFASEAFF.

This clone showed up just a few times. The gene calls are TRBV7-9 and TRBJ1-6; 8 bases fit TRBD1. V was pared by 10 bases and J by 9 bases, with 17 bases of the junction left unmatched. From germline, CDR1 is SEHNR and CDR2 FQNEAQ (reference sequence). This CDR3 is 16 amino acids long. The CDR3 DNA sequence: TGTGCCACTTCTACCCCCCGGACAGGGATTTCTTCACCCCTCCACTTT. It encodes CATSTPRTGISSPLHF.

The rearrangement uses TRBV11-1 and TRBJ1-6; 7 bases are shared with TRBD1. This CDR3 has 14 residues. Germline values: CDR1 SGHAT, CDR2 FQDESV (reference sequence). The ends lost 3 bases at V and 4 bases at J; junction bases unmatched: 0. The CDR3: CASSLTGYNSPLHF. The CDR3 DNA reads TGTGCCAGCAGCTTGACAGGGTATAATTCACCCCTCCACTTT.

V and J are TRBV6-5 and TRBJ2-5; TRBD1 agrees at 9 bases. CDR1 and CDR2 (germline): MNHEY, SVGAGI. This CDR3 contains 13 residues. V trimming: 8 bases; J trimming: 2 bases; junction bases outside the gene matches: 3. The CDR3 loop is CASSQGAQETQYF. As DNA, the CDR3 is TGTGCCAGCTCACAGGGGGCTCAAGAGACCCAGTACTTC.

This clone was counted a single time. This sequence joins TRBV7-9 and TRBJ2-1; 8 nucleotides align to TRBD2. Losses at the gene ends were 5 bases for V and 5 bases for J; bases not matched to a gene: 11. This CDR3 comprises 16 residues. Germline CDR1 SEHNR, CDR2 FQNEAQ (reference sequence). CDR3 residues: CASSPPSSGLHNEQFF. In nucleotides, the CDR3 is TGTGCCAGCAGCCCTCCCTCTAGCGGGTTGCACAATGAGCAGTTCTTC.

This chain uses TRBV9 with TRBJ1-2, with D perhaps matching TRBD1 (5 bases). Looked up from germline, CDR1 is SGDLS and CDR2 is YYNGEE. Trimming removed 2 bases at V and 6 bases at J, with 11 bases between. This CDR3 spans 13 amino acids. The CDR3 protein is CASSVGRVNGYTF. CDR3 nucleotide sequence: TGTGCCAGCAGCGTTGGCAGGGTGAATGGCTACACCTTC.

Concerning this clone itself: Distinct nucleotide sequences in the sample also encode this CDR3. V is TRBV19 and J is TRBJ1-2; TRBD1 aligns across 8 bases. Trimming took 9 bases from V and 4 from J; bases not matched to a gene: 4. The CDR3 has 12 residues. Germline lookup yields CDR1 LNHDA and CDR2 SQIVND (reference sequence). CDR3: CASLGQGYGYTF. The CDR3 region has the DNA TGTGCCAGCCTCGGACAGGGCTATGGCTACACCTTC.

The genes are TRBV18 and TRBJ1-6, with 8 bases lining up with TRBD1. V lost 6 bases and J lost 7; bases outside the gene matches: 8. CDR3 length equals 15 residues. Per germline, CDR1 KGHSH and CDR2 LQKENI. CDR3 protein: CASSPSRDRNSPLHF. Here the CDR3 DNA reads TGTGCCAGCTCTCCGTCCCGGGACAGGAATTCACCCCTCCACTTT. Supplemented by reference TRBV18 and TRBJ1-6, the full variable domain reads NAGVMQNPRHLVRRRGQEARLRCSPMKGHSHVYWYRQLPEEGLKFMVYLQKENIIDESGMPKERFSAEFPKEGPSILRIQQVVRGDSAAYFCASSPSRDRNSPLHFGNGTRLTVT.

Notes on this clone: Since the CDR3 does not end with the conserved phenylalanine or tryptophan, this likely comes from a read error. No DNA is shown, since the ends of the CDR3 on it are uncertain; the CDR3 is the one TCRdb lists. The rearrangement links TRBV24-1 to TRBJ1-6; TRBD1, the table's D call, was not compared with the DNA. Germline V gives CDR1 KGHDR, CDR2 SFDVKD. Ends included, the CDR3 has 8 residues. CDR3 amino acids: CATTCVRV.